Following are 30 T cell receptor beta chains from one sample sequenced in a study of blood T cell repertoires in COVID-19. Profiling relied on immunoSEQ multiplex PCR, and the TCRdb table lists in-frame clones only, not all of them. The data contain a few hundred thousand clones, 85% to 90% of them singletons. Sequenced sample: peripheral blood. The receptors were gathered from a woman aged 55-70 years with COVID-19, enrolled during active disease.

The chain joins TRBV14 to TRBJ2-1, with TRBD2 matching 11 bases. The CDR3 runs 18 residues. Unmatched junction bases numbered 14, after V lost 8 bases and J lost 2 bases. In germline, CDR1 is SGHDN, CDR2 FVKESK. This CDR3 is CASGDTSGSIGTYNEQFF. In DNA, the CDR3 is TGTGCCAGCGGTGACACTAGCGGGAGTATCGGCACCTACAATGAGCAGTTCTTC.

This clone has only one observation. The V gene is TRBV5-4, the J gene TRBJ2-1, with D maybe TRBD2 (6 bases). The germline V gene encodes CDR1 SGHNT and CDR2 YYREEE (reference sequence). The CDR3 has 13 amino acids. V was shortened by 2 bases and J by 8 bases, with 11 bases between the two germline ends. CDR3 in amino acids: CASSFAKRDEQFF. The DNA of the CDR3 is TGTGCCAGCAGCTTTGCCAAGCGGGATGAGCAGTTCTTC.

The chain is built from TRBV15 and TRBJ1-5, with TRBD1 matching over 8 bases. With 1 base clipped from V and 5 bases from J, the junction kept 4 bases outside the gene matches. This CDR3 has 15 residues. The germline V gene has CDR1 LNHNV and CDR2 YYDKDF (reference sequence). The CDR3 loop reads CATSRVEQGDQPQHF. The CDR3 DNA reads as TGTGCCACCAGCAGAGTAGAACAGGGGGATCAGCCCCAGCATTTT.

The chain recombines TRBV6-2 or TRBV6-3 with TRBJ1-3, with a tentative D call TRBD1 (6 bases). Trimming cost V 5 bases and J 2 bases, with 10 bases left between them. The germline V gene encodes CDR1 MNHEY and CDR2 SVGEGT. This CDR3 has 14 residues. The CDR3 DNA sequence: TGTGCCAGCAGTCTACAGGGCCCTGGAAACACCATATATTTT. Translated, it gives CASSLQGPGNTIYF.

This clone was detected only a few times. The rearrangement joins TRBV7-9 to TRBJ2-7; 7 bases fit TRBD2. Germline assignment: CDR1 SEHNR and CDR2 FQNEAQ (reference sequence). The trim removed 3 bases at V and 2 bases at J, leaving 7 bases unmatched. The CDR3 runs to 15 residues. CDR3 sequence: CASSFSLAAAYEQYF. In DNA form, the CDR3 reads TGTGCCAGCAGCTTTTCGCTAGCGGCAGCCTACGAGCAGTACTTC.

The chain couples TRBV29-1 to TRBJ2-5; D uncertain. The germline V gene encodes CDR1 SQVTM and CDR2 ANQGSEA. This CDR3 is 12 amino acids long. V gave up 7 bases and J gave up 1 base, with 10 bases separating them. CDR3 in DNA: TGCAGCGGGTCTTGGGCCCAAGAGACCCAGTACTTC. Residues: CSGSWAQETQYF.

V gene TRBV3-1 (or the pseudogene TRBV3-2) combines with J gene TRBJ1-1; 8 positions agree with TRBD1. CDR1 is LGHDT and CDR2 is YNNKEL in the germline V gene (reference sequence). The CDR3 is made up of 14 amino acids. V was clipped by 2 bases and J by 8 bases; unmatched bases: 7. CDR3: CASSQYRGVQEAFF. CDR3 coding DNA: TGTGCCAGCAGCCAATACAGGGGGGTCCAAGAAGCTTTCTTT.

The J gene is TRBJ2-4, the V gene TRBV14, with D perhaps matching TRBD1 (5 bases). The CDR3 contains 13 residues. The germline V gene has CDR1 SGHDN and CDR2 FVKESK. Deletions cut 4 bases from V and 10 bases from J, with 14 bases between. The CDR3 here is CASSLGPTTIQYF. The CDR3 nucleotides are TGTGCCAGCAGCCTGGGGCCGACCACTATTCAGTACTTC.

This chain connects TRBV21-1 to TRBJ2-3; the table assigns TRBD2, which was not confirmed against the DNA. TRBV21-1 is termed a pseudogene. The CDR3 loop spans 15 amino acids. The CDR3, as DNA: TGTGCCAGCACCAGACTAGCGGGAGTGACAGATACGCAGTATTTT. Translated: CASTRLAGVTDTQYF.

The CDR3 protein is CASTLGGGGGPEAFF. The CDR3 nucleotides read TGTGCCAGCACCCTAGGGGGGGGAGGAGGCCCTGAAGCTTTCTTT. This chain joins TRBV7-9 and TRBJ1-1; a weak D match, TRBD1 (6 bases). The CDR3 is made up of 15 amino acids. Trimming left V 7 bases short and J 6 bases short, with 21 bases between. Per germline, CDR1 SEHNR and CDR2 FQNEAQ (reference sequence).

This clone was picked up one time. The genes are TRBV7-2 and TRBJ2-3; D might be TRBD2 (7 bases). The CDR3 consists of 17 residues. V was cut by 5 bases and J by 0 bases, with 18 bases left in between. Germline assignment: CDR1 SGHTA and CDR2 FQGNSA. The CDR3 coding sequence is TGTGCCAGCAGCGCCCTCCGGGGGGCGCGGAGCACAGATACGCAGTATTTT. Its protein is CASSALRGARSTDTQYF.

CDR3 nucleotides: TGTGCCAGTAGTATCGACAGCTACTACACTGAAGCTTTCTTT. Translated: CASSIDSYYTEAFF. This sequence joins TRBV19 and TRBJ1-1, with D maybe TRBD1 (5 bases). V lost 3 bases to trimming and J lost 3 bases, with 11 bases between them. The CDR3 contains 14 residues. CDR1 is LNHDA, CDR2 SQIVND, per germline (reference sequence).

The DNA for the CDR3 is TGTGCCAGCAGCTTGGGGACTCAGTTGGCCGGGGAGCTGTTTTTT. It encodes CASSLGTQLAGELFF. This chain links TRBV5-4 with TRBJ2-2; tentatively, D is TRBD2 (5 bases). Between the trimmed V and J ends, which lost 0 bases and 6 bases, there was a span of 12 bases. Germline lookup yields CDR1 SGHNT and CDR2 YYREEE (reference sequence). The CDR3 sequence is 15 residues long.

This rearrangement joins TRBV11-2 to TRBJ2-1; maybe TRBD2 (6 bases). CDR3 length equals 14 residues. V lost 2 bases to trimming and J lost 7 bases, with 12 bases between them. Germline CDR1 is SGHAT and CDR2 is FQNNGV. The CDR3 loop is CASSLFRSGNEQFF. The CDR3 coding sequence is TGTGCCAGCAGCTTATTTAGGAGCGGGAATGAGCAGTTCTTC.

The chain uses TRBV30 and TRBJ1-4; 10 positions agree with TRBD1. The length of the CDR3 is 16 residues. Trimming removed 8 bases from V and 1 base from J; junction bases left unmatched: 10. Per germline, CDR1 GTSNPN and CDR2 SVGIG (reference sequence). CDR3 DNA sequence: TGTGCCGGATCAGTGGGACAGGGGAGAACTAATGAAAAACTGTTTTTT. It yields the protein CAGSVGQGRTNEKLFF.

CDR3 sequence reads: CASRTDMDWAGNTIYF. In DNA form, the CDR3 reads TGTGCCAGCAGGACTGATATGGACTGGGCTGGAAACACCATATATTTT. The V and J genes are TRBV28 and TRBJ1-3, with unresolved D. The CDR3 runs 16 residues. CDR1 and CDR2 from the germline V gene are MDHEN and SYDVKM. The V end was cut by 6 bases, the J end by 2 bases, with 17 bases between.

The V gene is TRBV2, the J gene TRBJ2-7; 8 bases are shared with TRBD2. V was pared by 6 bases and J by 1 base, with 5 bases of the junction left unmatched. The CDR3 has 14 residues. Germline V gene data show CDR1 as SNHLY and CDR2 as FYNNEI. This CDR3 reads CASRVSGKSYEQYF. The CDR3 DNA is TGTGCCAGCAGGGTTAGCGGGAAATCCTACGAGCAGTACTTC.

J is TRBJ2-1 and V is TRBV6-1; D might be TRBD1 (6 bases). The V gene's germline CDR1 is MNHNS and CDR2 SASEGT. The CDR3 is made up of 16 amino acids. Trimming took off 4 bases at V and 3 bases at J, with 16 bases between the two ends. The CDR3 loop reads CASSGGQGSGYNEQFF. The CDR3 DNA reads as TGTGCCAGCAGTGGAGGGCAGGGGTCTGGCTACAATGAGCAGTTCTTC.

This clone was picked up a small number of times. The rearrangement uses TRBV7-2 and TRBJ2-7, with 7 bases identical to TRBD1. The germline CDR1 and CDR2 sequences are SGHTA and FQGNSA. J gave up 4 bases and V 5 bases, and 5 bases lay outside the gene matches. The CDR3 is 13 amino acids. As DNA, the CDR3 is TGTGCCAGCAGCCGCGACAGGGTGTACGAGCAGTACTTC. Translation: CASSRDRVYEQYF.

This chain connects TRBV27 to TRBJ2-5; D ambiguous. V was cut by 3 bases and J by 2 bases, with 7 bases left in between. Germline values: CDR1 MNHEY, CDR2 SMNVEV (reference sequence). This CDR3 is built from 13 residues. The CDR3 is CASSFSGQETQYF. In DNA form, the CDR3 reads TGTGCCAGCAGTTTCTCCGGGCAAGAGACCCAGTACTTC.

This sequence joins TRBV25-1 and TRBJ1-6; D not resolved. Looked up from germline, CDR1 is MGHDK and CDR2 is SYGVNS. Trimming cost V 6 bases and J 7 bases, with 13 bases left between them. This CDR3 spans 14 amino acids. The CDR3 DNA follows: TGTGCCAGCAGGGACTCGCCGGCGAATTCACCCCTCCACTTT. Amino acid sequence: CASRDSPANSPLHF.

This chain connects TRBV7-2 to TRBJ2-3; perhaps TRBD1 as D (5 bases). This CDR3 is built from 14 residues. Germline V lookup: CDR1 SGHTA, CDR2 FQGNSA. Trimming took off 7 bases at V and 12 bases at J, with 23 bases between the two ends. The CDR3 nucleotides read TGTGCCAGCACCTCCCTGCGAGTTGGGGCCTCCCAGTATTTT. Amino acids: CASTSLRVGASQYF. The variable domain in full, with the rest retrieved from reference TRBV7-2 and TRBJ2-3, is GAGVSQSPSNKVTEKGKDVELRCDPISGHTALYWYRQSLGQGLEFLIYFQGNSAPDKSGLPSDRFSAERTGGSVSTLTIQRTQQEDSAVYLCASTSLRVGASQYFGPGTRLTVL.

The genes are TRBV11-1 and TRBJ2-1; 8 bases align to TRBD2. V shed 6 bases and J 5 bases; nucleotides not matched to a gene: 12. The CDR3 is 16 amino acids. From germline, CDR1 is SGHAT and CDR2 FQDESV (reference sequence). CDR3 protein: CASSQRAGGPNNEQFF. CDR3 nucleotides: TGTGCCAGCAGTCAAAGGGCGGGAGGACCCAACAATGAGCAGTTCTTC. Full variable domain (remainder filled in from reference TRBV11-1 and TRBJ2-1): EAEVAQSPRYKITEKSQAVAFWCDPISGHATLYWYRQILGQGPELLVQFQDESVVDDSQLPKDRFSAERLKGVDSTLKIQPAELGDSAMYLCASSQRAGGPNNEQFFGPGTRLTVL.

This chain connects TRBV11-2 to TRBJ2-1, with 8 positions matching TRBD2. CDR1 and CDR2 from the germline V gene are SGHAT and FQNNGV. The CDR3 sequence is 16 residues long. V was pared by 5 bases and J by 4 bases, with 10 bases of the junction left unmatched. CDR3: CASSPILGGRYNEQFF. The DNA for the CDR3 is TGTGCCAGCAGCCCTATCCTTGGCGGGAGGTACAATGAGCAGTTCTTC.

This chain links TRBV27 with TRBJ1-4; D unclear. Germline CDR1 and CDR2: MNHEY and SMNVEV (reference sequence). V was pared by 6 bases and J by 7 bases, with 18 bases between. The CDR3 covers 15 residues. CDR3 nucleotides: TGTGCCAGCAGCCCTAGACAACTGGCGGGTGAAAAACTGTTTTTT. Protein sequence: CASSPRQLAGEKLFF.

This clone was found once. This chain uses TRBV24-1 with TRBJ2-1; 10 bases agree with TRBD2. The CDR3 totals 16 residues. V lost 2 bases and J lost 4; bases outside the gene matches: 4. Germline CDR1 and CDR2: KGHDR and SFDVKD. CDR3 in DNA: TGTGCCACCAGTGATTCTGGACTAGCGGAGTACAATGAGCAGTTCTTC. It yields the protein CATSDSGLAEYNEQFF.

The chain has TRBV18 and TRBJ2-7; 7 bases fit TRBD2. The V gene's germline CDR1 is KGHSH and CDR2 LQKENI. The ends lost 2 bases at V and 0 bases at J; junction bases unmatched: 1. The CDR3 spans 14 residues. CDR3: CASSPGGGSYEQYF. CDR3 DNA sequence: TGTGCCAGCTCACCAGGGGGGGGCTCCTACGAGCAGTACTTC.

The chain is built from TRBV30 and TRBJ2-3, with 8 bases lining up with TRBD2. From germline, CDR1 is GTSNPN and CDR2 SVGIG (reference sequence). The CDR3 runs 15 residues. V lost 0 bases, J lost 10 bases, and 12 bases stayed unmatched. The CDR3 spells CAWSVRGLAGRAQYF. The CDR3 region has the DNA TGTGCCTGGAGTGTACGTGGATTAGCGGGGCGGGCGCAGTATTTT.

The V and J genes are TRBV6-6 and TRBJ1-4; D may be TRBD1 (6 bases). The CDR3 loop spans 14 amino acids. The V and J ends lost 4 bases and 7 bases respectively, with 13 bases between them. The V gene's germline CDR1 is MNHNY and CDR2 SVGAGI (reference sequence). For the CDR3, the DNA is TGTGCCAGCAGTTTCAGGGGCCTTGGTGAAAAACTGTTTTTT. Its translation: CASSFRGLGEKLFF.

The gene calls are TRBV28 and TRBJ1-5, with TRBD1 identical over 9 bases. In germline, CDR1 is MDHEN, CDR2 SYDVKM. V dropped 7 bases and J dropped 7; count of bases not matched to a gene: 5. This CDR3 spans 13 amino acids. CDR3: CASNTGGWQPQHF. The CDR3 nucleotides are TGTGCCAGCAACACAGGGGGCTGGCAGCCCCAGCATTTT.